The 21 T cell receptor beta chains below come from one sample, sequenced in a study of blood T cell repertoires in COVID-19. Using immunoSEQ multiplex PCR, the repertoire was profiled, and TCRdb retains in-frame clones only, with some absent. The sample has 150,000 to 200,000 clones, roughly 80% seen once. The specimen sequenced was peripheral blood. Receptors originate from a man in his fifties or sixties who had recovered from COVID-19.

V and J are TRBV28 and TRBJ2-7; D not certain. This CDR3 contains 12 residues. From germline, CDR1 is MDHEN and CDR2 SYDVKM. V lost 2 bases and J lost 6, with 8 bases in between. The CDR3 spells CASSLASGEQYF. The CDR3 DNA is TGTGCCAGCAGTTTAGCGTCGGGCGAGCAGTACTTC.

The chain carries TRBV7-2 and TRBJ2-1, with 14 nucleotides matching TRBD2. J was trimmed by 8 bases and V by 5 bases; bases with no gene match: 11. Germline assignment: CDR1 SGHTA and CDR2 FQGNSA. This CDR3 contains 17 residues. DNA of the CDR3: TGTGCCAGCAGCACGAGGACTAGCGGGAGGATGGCGGATGAGCAGTTCTTC. This encodes CASSTRTSGRMADEQFF. The variable domain in full, with the rest retrieved from reference TRBV7-2 and TRBJ2-1, is GAGVSQSPSNKVTEKGKDVELRCDPISGHTALYWYRQSLGQGLEFLIYFQGNSAPDKSGLPSDRFSAERTGGSVSTLTIQRTQQEDSAVYLCASSTRTSGRMADEQFFGPGTRLTVL.

This chain connects TRBV6-5 to TRBJ1-1; D is unclear. The germline gives CDR1 MNHEY, CDR2 SVGAGI. The CDR3 has 12 residues. V was cut by 11 bases and J by 1 base, with 11 bases left in between. The CDR3 loop is CAGGLTNTEAFF. The CDR3 nucleotides are TGTGCCGGTGGACTGACGAACACTGAAGCTTTCTTT.

J is TRBJ1-1 and V is TRBV10-2; D might be TRBD1 (6 bases). CDR1 WSHSY and CDR2 SAAADI come from the germline V gene. This CDR3 contains 17 residues. V lost 6 bases and J lost 0, with 20 bases in between. This CDR3 is CASRVHTGGQMNTEAFF. The CDR3 DNA reads TGCGCCAGCAGGGTCCACACGGGGGGCCAAATGAACACTGAAGCTTTCTTT.

The chain carries TRBV30 and TRBJ2-7; 11 positions match TRBD1. Germline V gives CDR1 GTSNPN, CDR2 SVGIG (reference sequence). V was clipped by 2 bases and J by 4 bases; unmatched bases: 1. The CDR3 covers 13 residues. DNA of the CDR3: TGTGCCTGGAGTCGGGACAGGGGGTACGAGCAGTACTTC. This translates into CAWSRDRGYEQYF.

This clone was counted between two and nine times. V and J are TRBV7-3 and TRBJ2-7; 11 bases are shared with TRBD1. Germline V gene sequence: CDR1 SGHTA, CDR2 FQGTGA. The CDR3 totals 15 residues. Unmatched junction bases numbered 8, after V lost 5 bases and J lost 5 bases. The CDR3 DNA is TGTGCCAGCAGCAAACATGGGGGACAGGGGGACGAGCAGTACTTC. Translating it yields CASSKHGGQGDEQYF.

This clone was seen more than once but under ten times. V and J are TRBV3-1 (or the pseudogene TRBV3-2) and TRBJ2-5, with TRBD1 as a possible D gene (5 bases). Per germline, CDR1 LGHDT and CDR2 YNNKEL (reference sequence). Deletions cut 6 bases from V and 6 bases from J, with 14 bases between. The CDR3 totals 13 residues. CDR3 loop: CASSRTTMQTQYF. The CDR3 DNA reads TGTGCCAGCAGTCGGACAACCATGCAGACCCAGTACTTC.

The chain couples TRBV30 to TRBJ2-1; D not certain. V lost 3 bases and J lost 3, with 9 bases in between. Germline loops: CDR1 GTSNPN, CDR2 SVGIG (reference sequence). The CDR3 contains 13 residues. Written as DNA, the CDR3 is TGTGCCTGGAGAATGTCCCGCTACAATGAGCAGTTCTTC. It encodes CAWRMSRYNEQFF. Filled out from reference TRBV30 and TRBJ2-1, the complete variable domain reads SQTIHQWPATLVQPVGSPLSLECTVEGTSNPNLYWYRQAAGRGLQLLFYSVGIGQISSEVPQNLSASRPQDRQFILSSKKLLLSDSGFYLCAWRMSRYNEQFFGPGTRLTVL.

The rearrangement uses TRBV1 and TRBJ2-7; the table's TRBD1 call for D was not verified on the DNA. TRBV1 is recorded as a pseudogene. The CDR3 sequence is 18 residues long. This CDR3 is CTSSQDGTGGKSSYEQYF. In nucleotides, the CDR3 is TGCACCAGCAGCCAAGATGGGACAGGGGGCAAGAGCTCCTACGAGCAGTACTTC.

This clone was seen a handful of times. This chain connects TRBV19 to TRBJ2-2, with 8 bases matching TRBD1. Germline V gene data show CDR1 as LNHDA and CDR2 as SQIVND (reference sequence). This CDR3 region has 15 residues. After removal of 3 bases from V and 10 bases from J, the junction contained 10 bases not matched to a gene. DNA of the CDR3: TGTGCCAGTAGTATTTCGGACAGGGTCCCCGAGGAGCTGTTTTTT. Translated, it gives CASSISDRVPEELFF. Using reference TRBV19 and TRBJ2-2 for the parts outside the CDR3, the full variable domain is DGGITQSPKYLFRKEGQNVTLSCEQNLNHDAMYWYRQDPGQGLRLIYYSQIVNDFQKGDIAEGYSVSREKKESFPLTVTSAQKNPTAFYLCASSISDRVPEELFFGEGSRLTVL.

This sequence joins TRBV10-2 and TRBJ2-7; the match to TRBD1 covers 7 bases. Germline CDR1 is WSHSY and CDR2 is SAAADI. The CDR3 has 17 amino acids. After removal of 3 bases from V and 0 bases from J, the junction contained 11 bases not matched to a gene. CDR3 residues: CASSESFGTDTSYEQYF. The CDR3 region has the DNA TGCGCCAGCAGTGAATCTTTCGGGACAGATACCTCCTACGAGCAGTACTTC.

J is TRBJ2-3 and V is TRBV6-2 or TRBV6-3; D perhaps matches TRBD2 (5 bases). Per germline, CDR1 MNHEY and CDR2 SVGEGT. The CDR3 runs 13 residues. Trimming shortened V by 5 bases and J by 4 bases, and 10 bases separated the two germline ends. CDR3 loop: CASSTTTSDTQYF. The CDR3 DNA reads TGTGCCAGCAGTACGACTACTTCAGATACGCAGTATTTT.

V is TRBV30 and J is TRBJ1-5; 11 nucleotides align to TRBD1. Germline CDR1 is GTSNPN and CDR2 is SVGIG (reference sequence). Trimming removed 6 bases from V and 3 bases from J; junction bases left unmatched: 10. This CDR3 is 16 amino acids long. The CDR3 region is CACEGTGGTHNQPQHF. The CDR3 bases are TGTGCCTGCGAAGGGACAGGGGGTACCCACAATCAGCCCCAGCATTTT.

V is TRBV29-1 and J is TRBJ1-2, with 9 nucleotides matching TRBD1. The V segment lost 4 bases and the J segment 4 bases; nucleotides outside the gene matches: 4. CDR1 SQVTM and CDR2 ANQGSEA come from the germline V gene. The CDR3 sequence is 13 residues long. The CDR3 DNA sequence: TGCAGCGTTGGGGGACAGGGTGGCTATGGCTACACCTTC. Translation gives CSVGGQGGYGYTF.

The rearrangement joins TRBV29-1 to TRBJ1-1; TRBD1 might be the D (5 bases). This CDR3 has 11 residues. The V end lost 4 bases, the J end lost 7 bases, and 10 bases lay between the germline ends. The germline V gene has CDR1 SQVTM and CDR2 ANQGSEA. This CDR3 reads CSVGGGDEAFF. In nucleotides, the CDR3 is TGCAGCGTTGGGGGGGGAGATGAAGCTTTCTTT.

This chain uses TRBV5-1 with TRBJ2-1; maybe TRBD2 (6 bases). Germline V CDR1 and CDR2: SGHRS, YFSETQ. V lost 0 bases, J lost 4 bases, and 8 bases lay in between. CDR3 size: 14 residues. The CDR3 coding sequence is TGCGCCAGCAGCTTGGGCGGACTATACAATGAGCAGTTCTTC. It specifies CASSLGGLYNEQFF.

V is TRBV7-2 and J is TRBJ2-1; tentatively, D is TRBD2 (6 bases). V shed 2 bases and J shed 6 bases, with 20 bases lying between them. The germline V gene has CDR1 SGHTA and CDR2 FQGNSA. There are 17 residues in the CDR3. The CDR3 DNA reads TGTGCCAGCAGCTTATCCCCCTTAGGGACTTGGGGCAATGAGCAGTTCTTC. Residues: CASSLSPLGTWGNEQFF.

The chain links TRBV7-3 to TRBJ2-3; tentative D call: TRBD2 (6 bases). V was trimmed by 3 bases and J by 5 bases, leaving 9 bases between them. Germline lookup yields CDR1 SGHTA and CDR2 FQGTGA. CDR3 size: 13 residues. The CDR3 spells CASSLGRQDTQYF. Here the CDR3 DNA reads TGTGCCAGCAGCTTGGGGAGGCAAGATACGCAGTATTTT.

This clone was counted at least ten times. The chain couples TRBV6-1 to TRBJ2-7; D possibly corresponds to TRBD2 (5 bases). The CDR3 spans 12 residues. Deletions cut 2 bases from V and 5 bases from J, with 7 bases between. The V gene's germline CDR1 is MNHNS and CDR2 SASEGT. CDR3 in DNA: TGTGCCAGCAGTGAAATGAGGGACGAGCAGTACTTC. Protein product: CASSEMRDEQYF.

The genes are TRBV7-8 and TRBJ2-3; 9 bases align to TRBD2. Germline V gives CDR1 SGHVS, CDR2 FQNEAQ. With 5 bases clipped from V and 5 bases from J, the junction kept 5 bases outside the gene matches. This CDR3 region has 14 residues. CDR3 DNA: TGTGCCAGCAGCCGTGGAGCGGGAGGAGATACGCAGTATTTT. Translated, it gives CASSRGAGGDTQYF.

This rearrangement joins TRBV5-6 to TRBJ2-3, with TRBD2 matching 13 bases. Trimming took 3 bases from V and 4 from J; bases not matched to a gene: 8. CDR3 length equals 17 residues. In germline, CDR1 is SGHDT, CDR2 YYEEEE. DNA for the CDR3: TGTGCCAGCAGCTGGGGACTAGCGGGATTGGACCCAGATACGCAGTATTTT. This gives the protein CASSWGLAGLDPDTQYF. The variable domain in full, with the rest retrieved from reference TRBV5-6 and TRBJ2-3, is DAGVTQSPTHLIKTRGQQVTLRCSPKSGHDTVSWYQQALGQGPQFIFQYYEEEERQRGNFPDRFSGHQFPNYSSELNVNALLLGDSALYLCASSWGLAGLDPDTQYFGPGTRLTVL.